Below, one TCR beta chain is given with its context. TCRdb processed the 5' RACE reads again and assigns one entry to each CDR3 protein, with no DNA. This sample's table has under 500,000 distinct CDR3 sequences. The CDR3 runs 12 residues. Looked up from germline, CDR1 is MNHEY and CDR2 is SVGAGI. The record originates from a study of T cells expressing NK-cell markers. The sequenced sample consisted of blood T cells: a sorted CD56 or NKG2C T cell subset, CD4+ or CD8+ T cells, or bulk PBMC T cells (not recorded which). This receptor was taken from a woman aged 18 to 75 in good health. The rearrangement joins TRBV6-5 to TRBJ2-5; there is no DNA to check the TCRdb D call of TRBD2. CDR3 sequence reads: CASASSEETQYF.